The source of this TCR beta chain is a study of control samples from healthy donors and cancer patients. This CDR3 region has 15 residues. Looked up from germline, CDR1 is SGHNT and CDR2 is YYREEE (reference sequence). V dropped 2 bases and J dropped 5; count of bases not matched to a gene: 4. Generated by immunoSEQ multiplex PCR, the TCRdb table keeps only in-frame clones and is missing some. The table has 150,000 to 200,000 clones, 91% seen once. Sequenced material: blood. The chain recombines TRBV5-4 with TRBJ2-3; 11 bases agree with TRBD2. The clonotype originates from a woman aged 40 to 49 in good health. CDR3 sequence (DNA): TGTGCCAGCAGCTTACTAGCGGGGGCGGGAGATACGCAGTATTTT. It codes for CASSLLAGAGDTQYF.